This T cell receptor (beta chain) was captured in a study of T cells in Graves' hyperthyroidism and ophthalmopathy. Amplification targeted TCR beta CDR3 regions from RNA transcripts. Carried out on the TCR CDR3, a first-round RT-PCR used the HTBI primer set. MiXCR, run by TCRdb on the multiplex PCR reads, gives a single entry per CDR3 protein. The top ten hold 7.1% of the sample, which has nearly 600,000 distinct CDR3 sequences, over 12% seen once. The CDR3 runs 16 residues. In germline, CDR1 is SNHLY, CDR2 FYNNEI. With respect to this clonotype: The antigen remains unidentified. Germline and junction disagree at one end, which may indicate a read error.

Regarding the study as a whole: Through a model of 13 V-J features, ophthalmopathy was separated from stable hyperthyroidism.

Diagnostic decisions used clinical symptoms, serum thyroxine and TRAb, thyroid ultrasound and orbital computed tomography. PBMCs were collected from a 10 ml volume of fresh peripheral blood. The V call is TRBV2, the J call TRBJ2-4, with unresolved D. This clonotype originated in a woman under 30 with Graves' ophthalmopathy. Sequencing was done on a sample of blood. The CDR3 sequence: CASNEGWVSGKNIQYF. In DNA form, the CDR3 reads TGTGCCAGCAATGAAGGGTGGGTGTCGGGCAAAAACATTCAGTACTTC.